Below are 27 T cell receptor beta chains sequenced from a single sample in a study of blood T cell repertoires in COVID-19. TCRdb's table, derived via immunoSEQ multiplex PCR, lists solely in-frame clones and lacks some. The repertoire holds roughly 500,000 clones, less than 90% seen once, with approximately 8% in the top ten. Input material: PBMCs or T cells enriched from blood (not recorded which). The receptors derive from a woman between 55 and 75 years old who had recovered from COVID-19.

V and J are TRBV2 and TRBJ2-3, with D maybe TRBD2 (6 bases). CDR1 and CDR2 (germline): SNHLY, FYNNEI. V lost 6 bases, J lost 1 base, and 14 bases lay in between. This CDR3 spans 15 amino acids. CDR3 bases: TGTGCCAGCAGCCTCGGGACTCCTGGCACAGATACGCAGTATTTT. Translating it yields CASSLGTPGTDTQYF.

The chain joins TRBV24-1 to TRBJ2-1; D unresolved. The CDR3 spans 14 residues. Germline lookup yields CDR1 KGHDR and CDR2 SFDVKD. Trimming stripped 3 bases from V and 1 base from J, with 6 bases between. CDR3 bases: TGTGCCACCAGTGATGAAACTTCCTACAATGAGCAGTTCTTC. It is translated as CATSDETSYNEQFF.

The V and J genes are TRBV12-3 or TRBV12-4 and TRBJ2-3; perhaps TRBD1 as D (5 bases). The CDR3 length is 13 residues. Trimming shortened V by 1 base and J by 4 bases, and 6 bases separated the two germline ends. The CDR3 DNA reads TGTGCCAGCAGTTTAGTAGGGGCAGATACGCAGTATTTT. Translated, it gives CASSLVGADTQYF.

The chain couples TRBV2 to TRBJ1-5; D gene uncertain. This CDR3 is built from 14 residues. From germline, CDR1 is SNHLY and CDR2 FYNNEI. Trimming took 6 bases from V and 2 from J, leaving 11 bases between them. The CDR3 nucleotides read TGTGCCAGCAGGTTGAGTAGTGGCAATCAGCCCCAGCATTTT. It codes for CASRLSSGNQPQHF.

The rearrangement links TRBV19 to TRBJ1-2; 7 bases are a match to TRBD1. Germline trimming cut 3 bases from V and 4 bases from J; bases unmatched to any gene: 8. The V gene's germline CDR1 is LNHDA and CDR2 SQIVND (reference sequence). This CDR3 is 15 amino acids long. CDR3 nucleotide sequence: TGTGCCAGTAGTATGAGCGCAGGGGGTATCTATGGCTACACCTTC. Amino acid sequence: CASSMSAGGIYGYTF.

The V gene is TRBV6-1, the J gene TRBJ2-3; 11 bases match TRBD2. The length of the CDR3 is 20 residues. With V trimmed by 4 bases and J by 2 bases, 17 bases remained unmatched. Germline V CDR1 and CDR2: MNHNS, SASEGT. The CDR3: CASSARGASGGTTFTDTQYF. The CDR3 DNA reads as TGTGCCAGCAGTGCCCGCGGGGCTAGCGGGGGGACCACTTTCACAGATACGCAGTATTTT.

The chain recombines TRBV5-1 with TRBJ1-1; 8 positions agree with TRBD1. The CDR3 consists of 16 residues. CDR1 and CDR2 (germline): SGHRS, YFSETQ. With 0 bases clipped from V and 1 base from J, the junction kept 5 bases outside the gene matches. For the CDR3, the DNA is TGCGCCAGCAGCTTGGCCGACAGGGGCGCGAACACTGAAGCTTTCTTT. Protein sequence: CASSLADRGANTEAFF.

V is TRBV2 and J is TRBJ2-5; D may be TRBD1 (6 bases). CDR3 length equals 15 residues. Germline CDR1 SNHLY, CDR2 FYNNEI. V gave up 6 bases and J gave up 2 bases, with 16 bases separating them. The CDR3 sequence is CASSPQGTVQETQYF. The CDR3 nucleotides read TGTGCCAGCAGCCCCCAGGGGACGGTACAAGAGACCCAGTACTTC.

V is TRBV27 and J is TRBJ2-2; 12 bases align to TRBD2. Germline values: CDR1 MNHEY, CDR2 SMNVEV (reference sequence). The CDR3 covers 15 residues. J gave up 7 bases and V 6 bases, and 6 bases lay outside the gene matches. The CDR3 region is CASSPSGGAGGELFF. CDR3 nucleotide sequence: TGTGCCAGCAGCCCTAGCGGGGGGGCGGGCGGGGAGCTGTTTTTT.

This chain uses TRBV7-7 with TRBJ2-5, with D possibly TRBD1 on 7 matching bases. The CDR3 covers 15 residues. In germline, CDR1 is SSHAT, CDR2 FNYEAQ (reference sequence). Trimming took off 3 bases at V and 5 bases at J, with 16 bases between the two ends. CDR3 amino acids: CASSLDGGGSETQYF. DNA of the CDR3: TGTGCCAGCAGCTTGGATGGAGGGGGCTCGGAGACCCAGTACTTC.

As for this clone: One junction end does not reproduce the germline sequence, and a read error may be involved. The rearrangement uses TRBV5-1 and TRBJ1-6, with D hard to call. The CDR3 runs to 14 residues. Per the germline V gene, CDR1 is SGHRS and CDR2 is YFSETQ. Here the CDR3 DNA reads TGCGCCAGCAGCTTGGAGCATAATAATTCACCCCTTCACTTT. It is translated as CASSLEHNNSPLHF.

This rearrangement joins TRBV9 to TRBJ1-6; no reliable D call. The CDR3 contains 14 residues. With 0 bases removed from V and 4 bases from J, the gap between germline ends came to 5 bases. In germline, CDR1 is SGDLS, CDR2 YYNGEE. CDR3 sequence reads: CASSVDFYNSPLHF. CDR3 bases: TGTGCCAGCAGCGTAGACTTTTATAATTCACCCCTCCACTTT.

The chain joins TRBV7-6 to TRBJ1-2, with D perhaps TRBD1 (5 bases). Trimming left V 0 bases short and J 7 bases short, with 15 bases between. The germline V gene has CDR1 SGHVS and CDR2 FNYEAQ. The CDR3 spans 15 residues. The chain's CDR3 is CASSLAVPGFSGYTF. CDR3 nucleotides: TGTGCCAGCAGCTTAGCTGTCCCAGGGTTTTCTGGCTACACCTTC.

This clone was observed once. One end of the junction does not line up with germline, which may come from a read error. V gene TRBV30 combines with J gene TRBJ1-2; 9 nucleotides match TRBD1. The CDR3 is 13 amino acids. From germline, CDR1 is GTSNPN and CDR2 SVGIG (reference sequence). CDR3 DNA: TGTGCCTGGAGCAATCCGGGACAGGGCCTTCTCGCCTTC. Translating gives CAWSNPGQGLLAF.

The chain employs TRBV11-3 and TRBJ2-3, with 10 bases fitting TRBD2. This CDR3 spans 16 amino acids. CDR1 is SGHNT and CDR2 is YENEEA in the germline V gene. With V trimmed by 2 bases and J by 4 bases, 6 bases remained unmatched. CDR3 sequence: CASSLSGGADPDTQYF. DNA of the CDR3: TGTGCCAGCAGCTTAAGCGGGGGGGCGGACCCAGATACGCAGTATTTT.

J is TRBJ1-1 and V is TRBV4-1, with D maybe TRBD1 (6 bases). The V end was cut by 6 bases, the J end by 1 base, with 9 bases between. Germline lookup yields CDR1 MGHRA and CDR2 YSYEKL. This CDR3 has 13 amino acids. CDR3 protein: CASRGQPNTEAFF. For the CDR3, the DNA is TGCGCCAGCAGAGGACAGCCGAACACTGAAGCTTTCTTT.

This clone was recorded only once. J is TRBJ1-5 and V is TRBV6-5; tentatively, D is TRBD1 (6 bases). The germline V gene encodes CDR1 MNHEY and CDR2 SVGAGI. The V gene lost 7 bases and the J gene lost 5 bases, with 15 bases spanning the gap. This CDR3 has 14 amino acids. CDR3 nucleotides: TGTGCCAGCATACGTTCAGGGGTGGATCAGCCCCAGCATTTT. This encodes CASIRSGVDQPQHF.

J is TRBJ1-1 and V is TRBV10-2, with 8 bases matching TRBD1. Looked up from germline, CDR1 is WSHSY and CDR2 is SAAADI. This CDR3 is 15 amino acids long. The V gene end was trimmed by 7 bases and the J gene end by 3 bases; junction bases not matched to a gene: 10. CDR3 sequence reads: CASNFSPGGYTEAFF. DNA of the CDR3: TGCGCCAGCAACTTTTCCCCAGGGGGCTACACTGAAGCTTTCTTT.

Comments on this clone: Other nucleotide sequences from this sample produce the same CDR3. V is TRBV2 and J is TRBJ1-1, with D possibly being TRBD1 (5 bases). The CDR3 has 14 amino acids. Germline lookup yields CDR1 SNHLY and CDR2 FYNNEI. V was clipped by 6 bases and J by 0 bases, with 11 bases between them. As DNA, the CDR3 is TGTGCCAGCAGGGGGACGGGGGTGAACACTGAAGCTTTCTTT. Protein product: CASRGTGVNTEAFF.

The gene calls are TRBV30 and TRBJ1-6; D is possibly TRBD1 (5 bases). V was trimmed by 2 bases and J by 7 bases, leaving 15 bases between them. Germline-derived CDR1 and CDR2 are GTSNPN and SVGIG (reference sequence). The CDR3 is 15 residues long. CDR3 nucleotide sequence: TGTGCCTGGAGTCAAGCGGGGGTCCCAAATTCACCCCTCCACTTT. As protein: CAWSQAGVPNSPLHF. The full variable domain, rest sourced from reference TRBV30 and TRBJ1-6, is SQTIHQWPATLVQPVGSPLSLECTVEGTSNPNLYWYRQAAGRGLQLLFYSVGIGQISSEVPQNLSASRPQDRQFILSSKKLLLSDSGFYLCAWSQAGVPNSPLHFGNGTRLTVT.

The V gene is TRBV13, the J gene TRBJ2-7; D gene uncertain. Germline lookup yields CDR1 PRHDT and CDR2 FYEKMQ (reference sequence). The V end was cut by 4 bases, the J end by 1 base, with 5 bases between. This CDR3 has 12 residues. The CDR3 sequence: CASSSQSYEQYF. In DNA form, the CDR3 reads TGTGCCAGCAGCTCCCAGTCCTACGAGCAGTACTTC.

This clone was observed a few times. The CDR3 region has the DNA TGTGCCACCAGTGATTTTTGGTCAGGGCCCTCTGGCTACACCTTC. It translates to CATSDFWSGPSGYTF. V usage is TRBV24-1 and J usage is TRBJ1-2, with TRBD1 as a possible D gene (5 bases). This CDR3 spans 15 amino acids. The ends were cut back, 1 base at V and 7 bases at J, with 15 bases in the middle. Germline loops: CDR1 KGHDR, CDR2 SFDVKD.

The gene calls are TRBV9 and TRBJ2-4, with D possibly matching TRBD2 (6 bases). V lost 3 bases, J lost 7 bases, and 17 bases lay in between. CDR1 and CDR2 (germline): SGDLS, YYNGEE. CDR3 size: 15 residues. CDR3 nucleotides: TGTGCCAGCAGCGCAATTAGCGGTGAAGGGAACATTCAGTACTTC. This sequence encodes CASSAISGEGNIQYF.

V gene TRBV13 combines with J gene TRBJ2-3; 7 nucleotides align to TRBD1. The length of the CDR3 is 17 residues. With V trimmed by 1 base and J by 3 bases, 10 bases remained unmatched. Germline CDR1 and CDR2: PRHDT and FYEKMQ (reference sequence). The chain's CDR3 is CASSLAHLGRGTDTQYF. CDR3 coding DNA: TGTGCCAGCAGCTTAGCCCATTTGGGCAGGGGGACAGATACGCAGTATTTT.

The chain links TRBV25-1 to TRBJ2-3, with 7 bases identical to TRBD2. Germline loops: CDR1 MGHDK, CDR2 SYGVNS. Trimming removed 6 bases from V and 1 base from J; junction bases left unmatched: 7. The CDR3 contains 15 residues. In DNA form, the CDR3 reads TGTGCCAGCAGGGGGACTGCGGGGGGCACAGATACGCAGTATTTT. It yields the protein CASRGTAGGTDTQYF.

The rearrangement joins TRBV6-1 to TRBJ1-1; a possible D gene is TRBD1 (5 bases). The CDR3 sequence is 13 residues long. Germline V gene sequence: CDR1 MNHNS, CDR2 SASEGT. Trimming stripped 1 base from V and 11 bases from J, with 14 bases between. This chain's CDR3 is CASSEVQGGRAFF. CDR3 in DNA: TGTGCCAGCAGTGAAGTCCAGGGAGGGAGGGCTTTCTTT.

The chain employs TRBV27 and TRBJ2-3; perhaps TRBD2 as D (6 bases). With 3 bases removed from V and 4 bases from J, the gap between germline ends came to 14 bases. This CDR3 spans 15 amino acids. CDR1 is MNHEY and CDR2 is SMNVEV in the germline V gene (reference sequence). The CDR3 loop is CASSFGGVLSDTQYF. In nucleotides, the CDR3 is TGTGCCAGCAGTTTTGGCGGGGTGCTCTCAGATACGCAGTATTTT.